This TCR beta chain was obtained from a study of regulatory T cells in long-lasting Graves disease. Study-wide results and caveats: Gene preferences differed: TRBV28, TRBJ1-2, TRBJ2-5 in persistent cases. The persistent group shared some 2,700 public clonotypes, more than the approximately 970 shared by new patients.

Ten or more counts support this clonotype. The antigen is not known. Researchers made TCR beta libraries by using iRepertoire HTBI primers and running Arm-PCR on CDR3 regions. Each CDR3 protein gets one entry after TCRdb re-called the multiplex PCR reads with MiXCR. The sample has 370,000 or so distinct CDR3 sequences; roughly 15% are singletons. The V segment lost 6 bases and the J segment 6 bases; nucleotides outside the gene matches: 8. Germline CDR1 and CDR2: SEHNR and FQNEAQ (reference sequence). The CDR3 has 13 amino acids. Indicated time point: newly diagnosed GD, antithyroid drugs for less than 3 months. The TCR library was made from RNA extracted from PBMCs. Patients hailed from an endocrinology department in Xi'an, China. These data also formed part of another study, on T cells in Graves' hyperthyroidism and ophthalmopathy.

The receptor was derived from a woman younger than 30 with Graves disease. This sample comprised peripheral blood mononuclear cells (PBMCs), obtained at new diagnosis, from a patient treated with antithyroid drugs. This sequence joins TRBV7-9 and TRBJ2-7, with TRBD1 matching 7 bases. The CDR3 protein is CASRDQGELEQYF. The CDR3 DNA sequence: TGTGCCAGCAGGGACCAGGGGGAACTCGAGCAGTACTTC.